What follows are 18 T cell receptor beta chains derived from one specimen sequenced in a study of shared clonotypes between healthy human individuals. The table came from immunoSEQ multiplex PCR; TCRdb's copy has only in-frame clones and leaves some out. The sample records about 690,000 clones, 80% to 95% being singletons. Sequencing was done on a sample of memory CD8+ T cells from PBMCs. Subset meaning: CD45RO+ cells pooled with CCR7-negative TemRA cells. The receptors originated from a man in his late teens or twenties in good health. Some clones in this sample may be carry-over from other donors' samples.

The chain recombines TRBV4-3 with TRBJ2-5, with D possibly matching TRBD2 (6 bases). V gave up 2 bases and J gave up 5 bases, with 21 bases separating them. The CDR3 has 17 residues. Germline lookup yields CDR1 LGHNA and CDR2 YSLEER. This CDR3 reads CASSQSWREAMGETQYF. The CDR3 coding sequence is TGCGCCAGCAGCCAATCCTGGAGGGAGGCGATGGGGGAGACCCAGTACTTC.

V is TRBV27 and J is TRBJ2-5; 8 positions agree with TRBD2. The CDR3 totals 16 residues. Germline lookup yields CDR1 MNHEY and CDR2 SMNVEV (reference sequence). With V trimmed by 2 bases and J by 11 bases, 16 bases remained unmatched. CDR3 sequence reads: CASSLALAEPTGEQYF. The CDR3 coding sequence is TGTGCCAGCAGTTTAGCACTAGCGGAACCTACTGGAGAGCAGTACTTC.

Concerning this clone itself: Given a much more abundant clone one base away, this may be a read error. The rearrangement uses TRBV7-9 and TRBJ2-7; 12 bases fit TRBD1. The germline gives CDR1 SEHNR, CDR2 FQNEAQ (reference sequence). This CDR3 has 15 amino acids. V was clipped by 4 bases and J by 2 bases; unmatched bases: 3. The CDR3 protein is CASSSGQGATYEQYF. The CDR3 DNA sequence: TGTGCCAGCAGCTCGGGACAGGGGGCGACCTACGAGCAGTACTTC.

The chain is built from TRBV27 and TRBJ2-7; 7 positions agree with TRBD1. The germline CDR1 and CDR2 sequences are MNHEY and SMNVEV (reference sequence). This CDR3 has 16 amino acids. The trim removed 3 bases at V and 2 bases at J, leaving 10 bases unmatched. The CDR3 sequence is CASSFQPGTAPYEQYF. Written as DNA, the CDR3 is TGTGCCAGCAGTTTCCAACCCGGGACAGCCCCCTACGAGCAGTACTTC.

V gene TRBV27 combines with J gene TRBJ1-1; a weak D match, TRBD1 (6 bases). This CDR3 has 14 amino acids. V lost 2 bases to trimming and J lost 5 bases, with 12 bases between them. Germline V gene lookup returns CDR1 MNHEY and CDR2 SMNVEV (reference sequence). The CDR3 region has the DNA TGTGCCAGCAGTTTAGGCCCCCAGGGGACTGAAGCTTTCTTT. This codes for CASSLGPQGTEAFF.

This clone appeared a single time. The chain couples TRBV7-8 to TRBJ2-1; no firm D call. Germline values: CDR1 SGHVS, CDR2 FQNEAQ. Trimming pared 0 bases from V and 9 bases from J, leaving 12 bases between. The CDR3 covers 14 residues. The CDR3 DNA reads as TGTGCCAGCAGCTTAGCGGTAGAGGAAACTGAGCAGTTCTTC. Protein product: CASSLAVEETEQFF.

This clone was seen a handful of times. Here the CDR3 reads CASSFWRQGSSGSGANVLTF. The CDR3 nucleotides read TGTGCCAGCAGTTTTTGGCGACAGGGATCTAGTGGCTCTGGGGCCAACGTCCTGACTTTC. The chain joins TRBV27 to TRBJ2-6; TRBD1 matches 7 bases. V lost 3 bases and J lost 0; bases outside the gene matches: 14. The CDR3 length is 20 residues. The germline V gene encodes CDR1 MNHEY and CDR2 SMNVEV (reference sequence).

A single count supports this clone. The chain recombines TRBV27 with TRBJ2-1, with D possibly TRBD2 on 6 matching bases. The CDR3 length is 17 residues. CDR1 and CDR2 (germline): MNHEY, SMNVEV (reference sequence). V shed 3 bases and J shed 0 bases, with 15 bases lying between them. CDR3 DNA sequence: TGTGCCAGCAGTTTCACCCCCGGAGGGAGCTCCTACAATGAGCAGTTCTTC. Protein product: CASSFTPGGSSYNEQFF.

This clone appeared once. The chain has TRBV2 and TRBJ2-2; 8 bases are a match to TRBD1. V gave up 2 bases and J gave up 1 base; unmatched junction bases: 6. This CDR3 has 17 residues. In germline, CDR1 is SNHLY, CDR2 FYNNEI. The CDR3 loop is CASSENPGQGNTGELFF. The CDR3 region has the DNA TGTGCCAGCAGTGAAAACCCCGGACAGGGGAACACCGGGGAGCTGTTTTTT. Complete variable domain (other parts from reference TRBV2 and TRBJ2-2): EPEVTQTPSHQVTQMGQEVILRCVPISNHLYFYWYRQILGQKVEFLVSFYNNEISEKSEIFDDQFSVERPDGSNFTLKIRSTKLEDSAMYFCASSENPGQGNTGELFFGEGSRLTVL.

The gene calls are TRBV23-1 and TRBJ1-4, with D hard to call. TRBV23-1 is an ORF, with its function uncertain. This CDR3 contains 17 residues. V was cut by 4 bases and J by 8 bases, with 23 bases left in between. The CDR3 DNA sequence: TGCGCCAGCAGTCTGAAAACCGCGGGGTTCGGTGAAGAAAAACTGTTTTTT. Protein product: CASSLKTAGFGEEKLFF.

The rearrangement uses TRBV5-1 and TRBJ2-5; 7 bases agree with TRBD2. V lost 3 bases to trimming and J lost 0 bases; unmatched junction nucleotides: 11. Germline V CDR1 and CDR2: SGHRS, YFSETQ. The CDR3 is made up of 17 amino acids. The CDR3 DNA reads TGCGCCAGCAGCTCTTCTAGCGGTTGGGGGTACCAAGAGACCCAGTACTTC. This codes for CASSSSSGWGYQETQYF.

This sequence joins TRBV7-3 and TRBJ2-2, with D hard to call. The CDR3 extends over 14 amino acids. The V gene's germline CDR1 is SGHTA and CDR2 FQGTGA. Deletions cut 0 bases from V and 5 bases from J, with 7 bases between. CDR3 DNA: TGTGCCAGCAGCTTAACCTACGGGACCGGGGAGCTGTTTTTT. It specifies CASSLTYGTGELFF.

The rearrangement uses TRBV14 and TRBJ2-1; 11 nucleotides agree with TRBD2. Germline CDR1 is SGHDN and CDR2 is FVKESK. The CDR3 has 16 amino acids. Unmatched junction bases numbered 6, after V lost 3 bases and J lost 5 bases. As DNA, the CDR3 is TGTGCCAGCAGCCAGGGGAGACTAGCGGGGAACAATGAGCAGTTCTTC. It is translated as CASSQGRLAGNNEQFF.

The chain carries TRBV10-3 and TRBJ2-5; TRBD1 matches at 8 bases. The ends lost 2 bases at V and 5 bases at J; junction bases unmatched: 7. Germline-derived CDR1 and CDR2 are ENHRY and SYGVKD. The CDR3 runs to 15 residues. Here the CDR3 DNA reads TGTGCCATCAGTGAGCCAGGGGGCCCGGGGGAGACCCAGTACTTC. This encodes CAISEPGGPGETQYF.

V and J are TRBV5-6 and TRBJ1-6, with D uncertain. In germline, CDR1 is SGHDT, CDR2 YYEEEE. The CDR3 totals 15 residues. V gave up 4 bases and J gave up 0 bases, with 8 bases separating them. The CDR3: CASSPGSSYNSPLHF. In DNA form, the CDR3 reads TGTGCCAGCAGCCCGGGAAGCTCCTATAATTCACCCCTCCACTTT.

The chain combines TRBV9 with TRBJ2-1; D tentatively reads TRBD1 or TRBD2 (5 bases each). Deletions cut 3 bases from V and 0 bases from J, with 7 bases between. The CDR3 has 14 amino acids. From germline, CDR1 is SGDLS and CDR2 YYNGEE. Here the CDR3 DNA reads TGTGCCAGCAGCGCGGGGACCTCCTACAATGAGCAGTTCTTC. Its protein is CASSAGTSYNEQFF.

The rearrangement links TRBV29-1 to TRBJ2-3; maybe TRBD2 (5 bases). The CDR3 extends over 11 amino acids. V gave up 7 bases and J gave up 4 bases, with 9 bases separating them. CDR1 is SQVTM, CDR2 ANQGSEA, per germline. As DNA, the CDR3 is TGCAGCGGCGAGGGTGCAGATACGCAGTATTTT. This sequence encodes CSGEGADTQYF.

The chain couples TRBV5-1 to TRBJ2-3; D tentatively fits TRBD1 or TRBD2 (5 bases each). This CDR3 is 17 amino acids long. Germline lookup yields CDR1 SGHRS and CDR2 YFSETQ. V was pared by 0 bases and J by 6 bases, with 20 bases between. CDR3 residues: CASSLGILGPQLDTQYF. For the CDR3, the DNA is TGCGCCAGCAGCTTGGGAATTTTGGGACCCCAATTGGATACGCAGTATTTT.